Listed here is a single T cell receptor beta chain. The sample originates from a study of T cell changes during pregnancy in multiple sclerosis. Deletions cut 0 bases from V and 7 bases from J, with 13 bases between. Germline V gives CDR1 GTSNPN, CDR2 SVGIG (reference sequence). The CDR3 has 14 amino acids. Sequencing was performed with immunoSEQ multiplex PCR; in TCRdb, only in-frame clones are kept and a portion is missing. The sample includes about 57,000 clones, around 90% of them seen just once. The receptor comes from a female donor with multiple sclerosis, enrolled in a pregnancy study. The V and J genes are TRBV30 and TRBJ1-3; maybe TRBD1 (5 bases). Here the sequenced sample was CD4+ T cells from peripheral blood mononuclear cells, taken in the second trimester of pregnancy. CDR3 nucleotides: TGTGCCTGGAGTGTACAAGGGGCAGCGAACACCATATATTTT. Amino acid sequence: CAWSVQGAANTIYF.